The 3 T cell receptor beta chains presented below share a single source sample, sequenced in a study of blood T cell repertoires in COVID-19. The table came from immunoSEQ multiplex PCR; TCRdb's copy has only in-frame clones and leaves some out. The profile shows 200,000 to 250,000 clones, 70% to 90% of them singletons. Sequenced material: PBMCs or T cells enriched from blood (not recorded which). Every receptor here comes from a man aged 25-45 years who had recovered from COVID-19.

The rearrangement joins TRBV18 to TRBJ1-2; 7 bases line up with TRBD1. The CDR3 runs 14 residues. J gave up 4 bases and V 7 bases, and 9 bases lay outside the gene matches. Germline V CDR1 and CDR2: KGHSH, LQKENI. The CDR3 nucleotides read TGTGCCAGCTTTTCCGACCGGGACAGCTATGGCTACACCTTC. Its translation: CASFSDRDSYGYTF.

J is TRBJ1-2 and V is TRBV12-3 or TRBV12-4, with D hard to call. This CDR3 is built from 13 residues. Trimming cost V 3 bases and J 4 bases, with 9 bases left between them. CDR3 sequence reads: CASSLRVTYGYTF. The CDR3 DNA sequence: TGTGCCAGCAGTTTGCGGGTGACCTATGGCTACACCTTC.

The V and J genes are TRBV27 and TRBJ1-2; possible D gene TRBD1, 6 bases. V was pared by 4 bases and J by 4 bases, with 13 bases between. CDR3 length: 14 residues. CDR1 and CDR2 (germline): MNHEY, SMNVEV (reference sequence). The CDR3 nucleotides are TGTGCCAGCAGTTCCTGGGACAATACCTATGGCTACACCTTC. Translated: CASSSWDNTYGYTF.